These 30 T cell receptor beta chains share one sample of origin, sequenced in a study of shared clonotypes between healthy human individuals. The assay was immunoSEQ multiplex PCR, and TCRdb's table has in-frame clones only and misses some. The data contain about 670,000 clones, around 72% of them singletons. Input material: memory CD4+ T cells sorted from blood. Subset of the sample: CD45RA-negative fraction. These receptors all stem from a woman under 40 in good health.

The chain joins TRBV19 to TRBJ2-7; D not resolved. Between the trimmed V and J ends, which lost 5 bases and 0 bases, there was a span of 14 bases. The CDR3 has 15 amino acids. CDR1 LNHDA and CDR2 SQIVND come from the germline V gene (reference sequence). CDR3 in amino acids: CASSVSGYSSYEQYF. Written as DNA, the CDR3 is TGTGCCAGTAGTGTATCCGGCTATTCCTCCTACGAGCAGTACTTC.

V usage is TRBV7-6 and J usage is TRBJ2-7; TRBD2 agrees at 9 bases. This CDR3 region has 17 residues. With 0 bases clipped from V and 4 bases from J, the junction kept 10 bases outside the gene matches. CDR1 and CDR2 (germline): SGHVS, FNYEAQ. The CDR3 protein is CASSLAATSGAGYEQYF. The CDR3 bases are TGTGCCAGCAGCTTAGCGGCGACTAGCGGAGCTGGATACGAGCAGTACTTC.

This chain uses TRBV6-5 with TRBJ1-6; 7 nucleotides align to TRBD1. Germline lookup yields CDR1 MNHEY and CDR2 SVGAGI. J gave up 7 bases and V 5 bases, and 5 bases lay outside the gene matches. CDR3 length equals 14 residues. The CDR3 nucleotides are TGTGCCAGCAGTAAAGGGGGCTGGAATTCACCCCTCCACTTT. Amino acids: CASSKGGWNSPLHF.

This clone was counted at least ten times. Different DNA sequences within this sample yield the same CDR3. The rearrangement joins TRBV11-2 to TRBJ2-1, with D possibly matching TRBD1 (6 bases). Trimming removed 4 bases at V and 4 bases at J, with 11 bases between. The CDR3 is made up of 14 amino acids. Per the germline V gene, CDR1 is SGHAT and CDR2 is FQNNGV. The DNA for the CDR3 is TGTGCCAGCAGCTCCGGTAGGGGGTACAATGAGCAGTTCTTC. Translation: CASSSGRGYNEQFF.

This clone came up a few times. This chain links TRBV6-6 with TRBJ1-4; weak D call: TRBD1 (5 bases). The CDR3 runs 15 residues. The germline V gene encodes CDR1 MNHNY and CDR2 SVGAGI (reference sequence). Trimming stripped 0 bases from V and 6 bases from J, with 11 bases between. The CDR3 coding sequence is TGTGCCAGCAGTTACTCGACGATAGGGGATGAAAAACTGTTTTTT. Protein sequence: CASSYSTIGDEKLFF.

The chain couples TRBV5-4 to TRBJ1-4, with 7 bases fitting TRBD1. Trimming cost V 4 bases and J 1 base; bases outside gene matches: 4. The CDR3 loop spans 15 amino acids. The V gene's germline CDR1 is SGHNT and CDR2 YYREEE (reference sequence). CDR3 nucleotides: TGTGCCAGCAGCGACGGGACAGAAACTAATGAAAAACTGTTTTTT. This encodes CASSDGTETNEKLFF.

The chain carries TRBV28 and TRBJ2-7; 11 bases map to TRBD1. V was clipped by 6 bases and J by 6 bases; unmatched bases: 4. The CDR3 runs 13 residues. Germline V gene lookup returns CDR1 MDHEN and CDR2 SYDVKM. DNA of the CDR3: TGTGCCAGCAGCCAGGACAGGGGGCTCGAGCAGTACTTC. Amino acids: CASSQDRGLEQYF.

The chain uses TRBV19 and TRBJ2-7; D is perhaps TRBD1 (5 bases). The CDR3 runs to 15 residues. Trimming pared 5 bases from V and 4 bases from J, leaving 18 bases between. Germline lookup yields CDR1 LNHDA and CDR2 SQIVND (reference sequence). The CDR3 DNA follows: TGTGCCAGTAGTCCCGGGCAGGGATGGGGATACGAGCAGTACTTC. This gives the protein CASSPGQGWGYEQYF.

The V and J genes are TRBV27 and TRBJ2-1, with 7 positions matching TRBD2. This CDR3 comprises 14 residues. V lost 3 bases and J lost 5; bases outside the gene matches: 4. Germline V gene data show CDR1 as MNHEY and CDR2 as SMNVEV (reference sequence). This CDR3 is CASSFSGPHNEQFF. As DNA, the CDR3 is TGTGCCAGCAGTTTTAGCGGGCCCCACAATGAGCAGTTCTTC.

This clone came up a few times. In DNA form, the CDR3 reads TGTGCCAGCAGTAACTCGGACAGAAAGGATGGCTACACCTTC. This translates into CASSNSDRKDGYTF. The rearrangement joins TRBV27 to TRBJ1-2, with D tentatively TRBD1 (6 bases). Per the germline V gene, CDR1 is MNHEY and CDR2 is SMNVEV (reference sequence). V shed 5 bases and J shed 6 bases, with 16 bases lying between them. This CDR3 has 14 residues.

Concerning this clone itself: At one end the junction does not follow the germline gene, possibly because of a read error. The CDR3 DNA sequence: TGTGCCAGTTCACCTTCCGAAACTCTCGATCAGCCCCAGCATTTT. Its protein product is CASSPSETLDQPQHF. The chain joins TRBV18 to TRBJ1-5; D is undetermined. The CDR3 spans 15 residues. The germline V gene has CDR1 KGHSH and CDR2 LQKENI.

This chain connects TRBV28 to TRBJ2-7; D is ambiguous. Germline V gives CDR1 MDHEN, CDR2 SYDVKM. Trimming shortened V by 7 bases and J by 7 bases, and 14 bases separated the two germline ends. The CDR3 length is 12 residues. The CDR3 sequence is CASTEIDGEQYF. The CDR3 DNA reads TGTGCCAGCACCGAAATCGATGGTGAGCAGTACTTC. The full variable domain, rest sourced from reference TRBV28 and TRBJ2-7, is DVKVTQSSRYLVKRTGEKVFLECVQDMDHENMFWYRQDPGLGLRLIYFSYDVKMKEKGDIPEGYSVSREKKERFSLILESASTNQTSMYLCASTEIDGEQYFGPGTRLTVT.

This chain uses TRBV18 with TRBJ1-5, with D uncertain. The CDR3 consists of 14 residues. The ends were cut back, 5 bases at V and 0 bases at J, with 8 bases in the middle. The germline V gene encodes CDR1 KGHSH and CDR2 LQKENI. CDR3 sequence reads: CASSADISNQPQHF. CDR3 nucleotide sequence: TGTGCCAGCTCAGCTGACATTAGCAATCAGCCCCAGCATTTT.

This clone was found a few times. Different DNA sequences within this sample yield the same CDR3. This chain joins TRBV29-1 and TRBJ1-5; no reliable D call. The CDR3 has 12 residues. The germline V gene has CDR1 SQVTM and CDR2 ANQGSEA. V lost 4 bases to trimming and J lost 5 bases, with 9 bases between them. CDR3 loop: CSVGEGDQPQHF. CDR3 bases: TGCAGCGTTGGGGAAGGAGATCAGCCCCAGCATTTT.

The chain recombines TRBV6-5 with TRBJ2-7; D is unresolved. The V and J ends lost 10 bases and 3 bases respectively, with 16 bases between them. Looked up from germline, CDR1 is MNHEY and CDR2 is SVGAGI. The CDR3 spans 13 residues. CDR3 bases: TGTGCCACTTCTGCGGCGGACCACTACGAGCAGTACTTC. Its translation: CATSAADHYEQYF.

In the case of this clone: The same CDR3 arises from other DNA sequences in this sample as well. This rearrangement joins TRBV9 to TRBJ1-2; D may be TRBD1 (5 bases). Between the trimmed V and J ends, which lost 0 bases and 4 bases, there was a span of 13 bases. In germline, CDR1 is SGDLS, CDR2 YYNGEE. CDR3 length: 15 amino acids. In nucleotides, the CDR3 is TGTGCCAGCAGCGTAGGTCGGGGCCTGGGCTATGGCTACACCTTC. Protein sequence: CASSVGRGLGYGYTF.

In nucleotides, the CDR3 is TGTGCCAGCAGTGAATCCCGGGCTAGCTCCTACAATGAGCAGTTCTTC. Translating it yields CASSESRASSYNEQFF. The chain joins TRBV25-1 to TRBJ2-1; D gene unclear. Per germline, CDR1 MGHDK and CDR2 SYGVNS. The CDR3 spans 16 residues. The germline V and J ends were trimmed by 1 base and 0 bases, with 10 bases remaining between them.

The chain recombines TRBV19 with TRBJ2-1, with 13 bases aligning to TRBD2. The CDR3 is 16 residues long. Germline V gives CDR1 LNHDA, CDR2 SQIVND (reference sequence). The V and J ends lost 5 bases and 6 bases, in that order; junction bases with no gene match: 7. The DNA for the CDR3 is TGTGCCAGTAGTTTCCCCGGGACTAGCGGGATCAATGAGCAGTTCTTC. Translating gives CASSFPGTSGINEQFF.

This chain connects TRBV9 to TRBJ2-7; TRBD2 agrees at 10 bases. J lost 2 bases, V lost 3 bases, and 5 bases had no gene match. CDR3 length equals 15 residues. Germline CDR1 SGDLS, CDR2 YYNGEE. The CDR3 region has the DNA TGTGCCAGCAGCGGAGGACTAGCGGATACCTACGAGCAGTACTTC. This translates into CASSGGLADTYEQYF.

This clone was seen a few times. This rearrangement joins TRBV14 to TRBJ2-7; D might be TRBD2 (6 bases). Germline V gene lookup returns CDR1 SGHDN and CDR2 FVKESK. Trimming stripped 5 bases from V and 6 bases from J, with 14 bases between. This CDR3 has 13 residues. The CDR3 loop reads CASSGRTFGEQYF. CDR3 nucleotides: TGTGCCAGCAGCGGGAGGACCTTTGGCGAGCAGTACTTC.

V usage is TRBV7-8 and J usage is TRBJ2-5, with D perhaps TRBD1 (6 bases). This CDR3 comprises 15 residues. V dropped 2 bases and J dropped 5 bases, with 15 bases sitting between them. Germline lookup yields CDR1 SGHVS and CDR2 FQNEAQ. The CDR3 loop is CASSLRGTGQETQYF. The CDR3 DNA sequence: TGTGCCAGCAGCTTAAGGGGGACGGGGCAGGAGACCCAGTACTTC.

Here the CDR3 reads CASSVIPSYEQYF. The CDR3, as DNA: TGTGCCAGCAGTGTTATTCCCTCCTACGAGCAGTACTTC. The rearrangement uses TRBV2 and TRBJ2-7; no firm D call. Germline V CDR1 and CDR2: SNHLY, FYNNEI. The length of the CDR3 is 13 residues. Trimming left V 4 bases short and J 0 bases short, with 7 bases between.

This clone was counted between two and nine times. V usage is TRBV6-6 and J usage is TRBJ1-1; D call uncertain. Trimming took 5 bases from V and 0 from J, leaving 7 bases between them. The CDR3 consists of 13 residues. CDR1 is MNHNY, CDR2 SVGAGI, per germline (reference sequence). The chain's CDR3 is CASSNPMNTEAFF. The CDR3 nucleotides are TGTGCCAGCAGTAACCCGATGAACACTGAAGCTTTCTTT.

For this clone: This clone may be a read error of a much larger clone one base away. Other DNA sequences in the sample encode the same CDR3. V usage is TRBV28 and J usage is TRBJ2-7; TRBD2 agrees at 11 bases. This CDR3 is 15 amino acids long. V shed 6 bases, J shed 3 bases, and the junction held 7 bases outside the gene matches. Germline loops: CDR1 MDHEN, CDR2 SYDVKM. CDR3 in DNA: TGTGCCAGCAGACCGAAACTAGCGGGAGTCTACGAGCAGTACTTC. Translation: CASRPKLAGVYEQYF.

The chain joins TRBV29-1 to TRBJ1-2; no clear D. Germline CDR1 is SQVTM and CDR2 is ANQGSEA. V shed 3 bases and J shed 8 bases, with 19 bases lying between them. CDR3 size: 14 residues. DNA of the CDR3: TGCAGCGTTGATTTTGCCGGACGGACCAAGGGCTACACCTTC. The encoded protein is CSVDFAGRTKGYTF.

The chain recombines TRBV2 with TRBJ1-1; D remains ambiguous. V gave up 2 bases and J gave up 1 base, with 11 bases separating them. The CDR3 length is 15 residues. Germline CDR1 reads SNHLY; CDR2 reads FYNNEI. In DNA, the CDR3 is TGTGCCAGCAGTGAACGGGTCCTCGGGAACACTGAAGCTTTCTTT. This gives the protein CASSERVLGNTEAFF.

This clone was seen a single time. The genes are TRBV19 and TRBJ2-7, with 16 positions matching TRBD2. With V trimmed by 6 bases and J by 0 bases, 5 bases remained unmatched. The CDR3 runs 17 residues. In germline, CDR1 is LNHDA, CDR2 SQIVND (reference sequence). The CDR3 DNA reads as TGTGCCAGTAGCCGAGGGACTAGCGGGAGGGCCTCCTACGAGCAGTACTTC. It yields the protein CASSRGTSGRASYEQYF.

This chain links TRBV7-7 with TRBJ2-2, with TRBD2 as a possible D gene (5 bases). CDR3 length equals 13 residues. The V gene's germline CDR1 is SSHAT and CDR2 FNYEAQ (reference sequence). V lost 5 bases to trimming and J lost 9 bases, with 13 bases between them. Written as DNA, the CDR3 is TGTGCCAGCAGCCTGGGCGAGGGCCGGGAGCTGTTTTTT. It yields the protein CASSLGEGRELFF. The full variable domain, its missing parts supplied by reference TRBV7-7 and TRBJ2-2, is GAGVSQSPRYKVTKRGQDVTLRCDPISSHATLYWYQQALGQGPEFLTYFNYEAQPDKSGLPSDRFSAERPEGSISTLTIQRTEQRDSAMYRCASSLGEGRELFFGEGSRLTVL.

The chain employs TRBV28 and TRBJ1-4; D remains ambiguous. Trimming removed 4 bases at V and 7 bases at J, with 22 bases between. The CDR3 covers 17 residues. Looked up from germline, CDR1 is MDHEN and CDR2 is SYDVKM. CDR3 sequence (DNA): TGTGCCAGCAGTTCCCCGATGTGGGAACAAAACGGTGAAAAACTGTTTTTT. Residues: CASSSPMWEQNGEKLFF.

The V gene is TRBV9, the J gene TRBJ2-5; D is uncertain. V lost 0 bases to trimming and J lost 2 bases, with 5 bases between them. The CDR3 spans 13 residues. Germline V gene sequence: CDR1 SGDLS, CDR2 YYNGEE. The CDR3 bases are TGTGCCAGCAGCGTAGCCTCACAAGAGACCCAGTACTTC. Translated, it gives CASSVASQETQYF.